The clone carrying this T cell receptor (beta chain) was found a few times. This record belongs to a study of CD8+ T cells in alopecia areata. Isolated RNA was reverse transcribed into cDNA used as the sequencing template. The protocol was immunoSEQ multiplex PCR, while the TCRdb copy is restricted to in-frame clones and leaves out a portion. The sample yields 100,000 to 150,000 clones, about 50% seen once. This sequence was found in a human donor with alopecia areata. The sequenced sample was CD8+ T cells sorted from blood, obtained at week 0.

Here the CDR3 DNA reads TGTGCCAGCAGCCCCCCCAGCGGGGAGCTGTTTTTT. It yields the protein CASSPPSGELFF. The V call is TRBV11-2, the J call TRBJ2-2; D unresolved. V was pared by 5 bases and J by 7 bases, with 8 bases between. Germline V CDR1 and CDR2: SGHAT, FQNNGV. CDR3 length: 12 amino acids.